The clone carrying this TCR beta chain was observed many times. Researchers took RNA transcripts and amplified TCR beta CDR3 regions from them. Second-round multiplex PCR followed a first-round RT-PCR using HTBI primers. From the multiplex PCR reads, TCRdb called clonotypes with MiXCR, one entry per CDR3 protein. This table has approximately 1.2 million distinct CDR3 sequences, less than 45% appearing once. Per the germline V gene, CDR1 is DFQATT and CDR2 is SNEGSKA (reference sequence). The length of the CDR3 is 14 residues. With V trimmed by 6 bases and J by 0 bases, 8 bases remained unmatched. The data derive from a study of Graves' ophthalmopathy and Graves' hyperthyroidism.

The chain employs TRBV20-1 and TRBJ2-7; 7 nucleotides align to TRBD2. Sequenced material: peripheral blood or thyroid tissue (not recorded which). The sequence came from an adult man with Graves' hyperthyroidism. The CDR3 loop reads CSAQLAQSSYEQYF. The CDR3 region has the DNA TGCAGTGCCCAACTAGCGCAAAGCTCCTACGAGCAGTACTTC.